This T cell receptor beta chain was sequenced for a study of radiotherapy plus CTLA-4 blockade in lung cancer. Study results and caveats: Reports identified early blood T cell clone dynamics, with interferon-beta, as the best response predictor. TCR clones originating in tumors grew in number in blood after radiotherapy plus ipilimumab.

Assay used: immunoSEQ multiplex PCR; TCRdb lists only in-frame clones, some missing. The sample lists roughly 78,000 clones, 78% occurring once. A remark on this clone: The antigen is undetermined.

This CDR3 contains 15 residues. CDR1 is SEHNR, CDR2 FQNEAQ, per germline (reference sequence). Trimming at V came to 5 bases and at J to 8 bases, leaving 8 bases not matched to a gene. Patients in the study, people with chemo-refractory metastatic non-small-cell lung cancer, received focal radiation plus ipilimumab CTLA-4 blockade. This sequence was found in a human donor with non-small cell lung cancer who had a complete response to radiotherapy plus ipilimumab. The sample was peripheral blood, taken from a patient treated with radiotherapy plus ipilimumab. The chain has TRBV7-9 and TRBJ1-6, with 8 bases matching TRBD1. The chain's CDR3 is CASSEAGTGYSPLHF. DNA for the CDR3: TGTGCCAGCAGCGAAGCCGGGACAGGATATTCACCCCTCCACTTT.